The present TCR beta chain was sequenced within a study of CD8 T cells in Susac syndrome (dated by TCRdb to about 2019). With respect to the entire study: Among the sequenced Susac syndrome patients, 5 or 6 had clinically active disease and roughly 8 were in clinical remission. Susac syndrome patients were therapy-naive, on corticosteroids (some also receiving IVIg), or on IVIg alone at blood withdrawal. Repertoire sequencing was used to test whether CD8+ T cell activation and differentiation in Susac syndrome was antigen driven. Study-wide conclusions, independent of this receptor: The TCR sequencing and HLA analysis was acknowledged to have included a relatively small number of individuals. In patients with Susac syndrome, the CD4+ T cell repertoire showed no detectable clonal expansion.

V lost 7 bases and J lost 0 bases; the stretch between them is 15 bases long. CDR1 is given as SQVTM and CDR2 as ANQGSEA, both from the germline V gene. Taken from cysteine to phenylalanine, the CDR3 has 14 residues. Of the read, only the CDR3 DNA is kept; its 42 bases are in frame from base 1. High-throughput TCR beta sequencing profiled peripheral blood CD8+ and CD4+ T cells from healthy donors, Susac syndrome patients and multiple sclerosis patients. Recently defined diagnostic criteria for definite or probable disease were met by the Susac syndrome patients. Bulk CD8+ and CD4+ T cells were purified by magnetic negative isolation, while CD8+ TEMRA cells were enriched using FACS. Blood was collected in EDTA tubes and processed within 24 hours, with PBMCs isolated through density gradient centrifugation. PBMCs destined for TCR sequencing were cryopreserved in liquid nitrogen and later thawed in a 37 °C water bath. A purity of at least 90% was achieved for sorted or isolated CD4+, CD8+ and CD8+ TEMRA cells.

RNA was extracted using the RNeasy kit, and about 0.45 to 1 ug of the RNA was reverse transcribed with random hexamers. TCR beta CDR3 regions were amplified with the immunoSEQ multiplex PCR assay covering 54 Vbeta and 13 Jbeta segments. PCR amplification bias was corrected using a synthetic template baseline for primer optimization and computational correction. From the authors' description of their analysis: Reads were annotated to V, D and J genes per IMGT and analyzed with immunoSEQ Analyzer, keeping only productive sequences. Clonality was computed as one minus Shannon entropy normalized by log2 of the number of productive unique sequences. For each patient and control, public and private clones were evaluated among the 100 most prevalent clones. Susac-specific clones were defined as absent from healthy and MS cohorts, around 980 published viral clones and other ImmuneACCESS disease sequences. In TCRdb, the public reads were trimmed at Q25 with fastp and aligned with MiXCR, with productive beta chains retained. Identical CDR3 proteins give one entry, which carries the most common genes and DNA. The V and J calls shown here were made by TCRdb, not taken from the authors' results. This sample lists under 200,000 distinct CDR3 sequences; 85% to 95% were detected once. The ten top clones hold around 0.11% of the sample.

In regard to this clonotype: Its antigen is currently not known. Per-base quality was not reported, and no clone a single base away is much larger than it.

This receptor was identified in a human donor with Susac syndrome. The chain joins TRBV29-1 to TRBJ1-2; tentative D gene TRBD1, with 5 bases matching. The source material was CD4+ T cells from PBMCs. For the CDR3, the sequence is CSDRVGGTNYGYTF. The nucleotides are TGCAGCGACCGCGTGGGGGGTACTAACTATGGCTACACCTTC. The CDR3 plus the reference TRBV29-1 and TRBJ1-2 genes for the other parts give the full variable domain: SAVISQKPSRDICQRGTSLTIQCQVDSQVTMMFWYRQQPGQSLTLIATANQGSEATYESGFVIDKFPISRPNLTFSTLTVSNMSPEDSSIYLCSDRVGGTNYGYTFGSGTRLTVV.